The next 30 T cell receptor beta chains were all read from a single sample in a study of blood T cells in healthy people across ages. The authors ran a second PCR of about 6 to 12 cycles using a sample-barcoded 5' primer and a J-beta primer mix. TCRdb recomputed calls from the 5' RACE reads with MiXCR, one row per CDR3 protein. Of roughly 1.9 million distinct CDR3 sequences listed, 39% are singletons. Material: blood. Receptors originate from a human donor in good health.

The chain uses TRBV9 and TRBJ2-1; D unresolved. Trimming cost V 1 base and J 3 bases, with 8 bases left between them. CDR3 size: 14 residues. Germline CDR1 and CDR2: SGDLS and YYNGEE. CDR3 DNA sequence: TGTGCCAGCAGCGTAACGGCGGTCTACAATGAGCAGTTCTTC. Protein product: CASSVTAVYNEQFF. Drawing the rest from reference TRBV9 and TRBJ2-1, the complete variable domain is DSGVTQTPKHLITATGQRVTLRCSPRSGDLSVYWYQQSLDQGLQFLIQYYNGEERAKGNILERFSAQQFPDLHSELNLSSLELGDSALYFCASSVTAVYNEQFFGPGTRLTVL.

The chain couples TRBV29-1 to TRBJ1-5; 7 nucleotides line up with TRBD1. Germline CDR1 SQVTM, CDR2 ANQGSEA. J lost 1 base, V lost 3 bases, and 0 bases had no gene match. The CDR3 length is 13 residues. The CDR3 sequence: CSVEGQSNQPQHF. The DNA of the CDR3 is TGCAGCGTTGAGGGACAGAGCAATCAGCCCCAGCATTTT.

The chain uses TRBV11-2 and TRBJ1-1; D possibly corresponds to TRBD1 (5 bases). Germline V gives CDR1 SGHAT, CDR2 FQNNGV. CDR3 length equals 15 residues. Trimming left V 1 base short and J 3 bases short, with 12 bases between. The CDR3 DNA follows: TGTGCCAGCAGCTTAGCTTCCGGGGCCTACACTGAAGCTTTCTTT. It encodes CASSLASGAYTEAFF.

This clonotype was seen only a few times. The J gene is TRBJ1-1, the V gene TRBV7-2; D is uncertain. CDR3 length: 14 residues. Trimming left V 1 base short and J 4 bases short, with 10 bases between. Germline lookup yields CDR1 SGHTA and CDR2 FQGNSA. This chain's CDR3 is CASSLVMVATEAFF. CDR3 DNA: TGTGCCAGCAGCTTAGTAATGGTTGCCACTGAAGCTTTCTTT.

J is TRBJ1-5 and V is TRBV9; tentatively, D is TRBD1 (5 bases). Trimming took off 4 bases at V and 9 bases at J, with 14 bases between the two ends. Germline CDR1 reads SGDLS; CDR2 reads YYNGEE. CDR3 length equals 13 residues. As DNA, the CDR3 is TGTGCCAGCAGCACTCTGGGGGATCGGCCCCAGCATTTT. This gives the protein CASSTLGDRPQHF.

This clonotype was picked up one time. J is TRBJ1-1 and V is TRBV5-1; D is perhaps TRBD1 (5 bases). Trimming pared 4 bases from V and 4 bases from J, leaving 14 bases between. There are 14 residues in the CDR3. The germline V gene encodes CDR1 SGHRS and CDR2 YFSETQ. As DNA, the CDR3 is TGCGCCAGCAGCCCGAGCTCAGGGAGCACTGAAGCTTTCTTT. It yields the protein CASSPSSGSTEAFF. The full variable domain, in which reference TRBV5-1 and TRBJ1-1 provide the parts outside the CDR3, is KAGVTQTPRYLIKTRGQQVTLSCSPISGHRSVSWYQQTPGQGLQFLFEYFSETQRNKGNFPGRFSGRQFSNSRSEMNVSTLELGDSALYLCASSPSSGSTEAFFGQGTRLTVV.

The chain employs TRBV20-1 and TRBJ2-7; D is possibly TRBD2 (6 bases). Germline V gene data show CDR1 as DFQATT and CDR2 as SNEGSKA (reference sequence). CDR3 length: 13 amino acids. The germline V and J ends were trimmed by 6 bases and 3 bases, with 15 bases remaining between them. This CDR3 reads CSANPGRDYEQYF. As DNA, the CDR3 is TGCAGTGCAAACCCTGGGCGGGACTACGAGCAGTACTTC.

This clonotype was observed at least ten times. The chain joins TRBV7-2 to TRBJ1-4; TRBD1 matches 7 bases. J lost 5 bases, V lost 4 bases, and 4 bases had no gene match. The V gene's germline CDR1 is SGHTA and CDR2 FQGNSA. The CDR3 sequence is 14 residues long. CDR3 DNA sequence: TGTGCCAGCAGCTCCGGGACAGCAAATGAAAAACTGTTTTTT. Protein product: CASSSGTANEKLFF.

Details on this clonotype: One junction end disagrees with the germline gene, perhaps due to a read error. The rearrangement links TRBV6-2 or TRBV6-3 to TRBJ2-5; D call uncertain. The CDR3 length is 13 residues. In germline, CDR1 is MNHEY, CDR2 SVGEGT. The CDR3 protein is CVSSFSYQETQYF. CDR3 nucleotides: TGTGTCAGCAGCTTTTCGTACCAAGAGACCCAGTACTTC.

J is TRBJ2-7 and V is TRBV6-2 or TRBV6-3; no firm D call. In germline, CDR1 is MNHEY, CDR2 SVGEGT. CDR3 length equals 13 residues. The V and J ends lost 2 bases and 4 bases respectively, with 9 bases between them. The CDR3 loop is CASSYAVFYEQYF. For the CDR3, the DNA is TGTGCCAGCAGTTACGCCGTTTTTTACGAGCAGTACTTC.

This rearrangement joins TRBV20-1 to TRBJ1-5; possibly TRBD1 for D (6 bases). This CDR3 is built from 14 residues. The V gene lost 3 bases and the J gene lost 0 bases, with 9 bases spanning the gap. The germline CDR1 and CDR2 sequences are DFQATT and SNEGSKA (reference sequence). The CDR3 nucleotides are TGCAGTGCTAGTAAGGGGGTTAGCAATCAGCCCCAGCATTTT. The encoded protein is CSASKGVSNQPQHF.

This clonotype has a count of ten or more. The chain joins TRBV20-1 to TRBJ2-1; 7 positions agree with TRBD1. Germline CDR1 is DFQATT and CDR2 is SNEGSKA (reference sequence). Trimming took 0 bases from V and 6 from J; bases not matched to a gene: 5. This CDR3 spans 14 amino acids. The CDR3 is CSARDLAGGNEQFF. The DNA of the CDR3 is TGCAGTGCTAGAGATCTGGCAGGGGGCAATGAGCAGTTCTTC.

In DNA form, the CDR3 reads TGCGCCAGCAGCCAGGTGACAGGGGGAAGGGAGGATACGCAGTATTTT. This sequence encodes CASSQVTGGREDTQYF. J is TRBJ2-3 and V is TRBV4-3; 9 bases align to TRBD1. This CDR3 comprises 16 residues. The trim removed 3 bases at V and 6 bases at J, leaving 10 bases unmatched. Germline lookup yields CDR1 LGHNA and CDR2 YSLEER.

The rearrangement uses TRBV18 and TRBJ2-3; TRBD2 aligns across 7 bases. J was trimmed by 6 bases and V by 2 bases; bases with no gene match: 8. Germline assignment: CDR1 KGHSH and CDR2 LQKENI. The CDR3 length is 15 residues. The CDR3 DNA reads TGTGCCAGCTCACCAGAGCGGGGCCCTTCGGATACGCAGTATTTT. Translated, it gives CASSPERGPSDTQYF.

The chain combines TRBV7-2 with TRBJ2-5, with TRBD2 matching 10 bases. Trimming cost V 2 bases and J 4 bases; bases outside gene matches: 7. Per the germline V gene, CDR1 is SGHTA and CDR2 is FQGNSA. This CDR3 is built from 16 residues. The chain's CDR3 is CASSLSGGAGRETQYF. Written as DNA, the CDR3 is TGTGCCAGCAGCTTAAGCGGGGGGGCCGGTCGAGAGACCCAGTACTTC.

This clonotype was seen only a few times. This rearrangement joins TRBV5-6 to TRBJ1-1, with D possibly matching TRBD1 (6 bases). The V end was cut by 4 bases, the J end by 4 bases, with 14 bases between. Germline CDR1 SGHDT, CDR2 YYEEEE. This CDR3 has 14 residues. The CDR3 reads CASSPRGAGTEAFF. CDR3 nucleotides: TGTGCCAGCAGCCCGAGGGGGGCCGGCACTGAAGCTTTCTTT.

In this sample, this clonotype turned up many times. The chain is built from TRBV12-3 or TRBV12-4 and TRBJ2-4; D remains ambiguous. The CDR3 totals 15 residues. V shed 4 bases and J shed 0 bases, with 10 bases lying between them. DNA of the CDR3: TGTGCCAGCAGTTCCAATGTCCTAGCCAAAAACATTCAGTACTTC. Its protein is CASSSNVLAKNIQYF.

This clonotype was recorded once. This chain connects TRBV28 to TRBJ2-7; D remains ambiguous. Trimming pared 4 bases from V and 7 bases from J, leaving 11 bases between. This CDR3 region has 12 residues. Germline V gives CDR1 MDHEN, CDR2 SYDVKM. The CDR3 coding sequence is TGTGCCAGCAGTTCTCGGCCCCGGGAGCAGTACTTC. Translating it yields CASSSRPREQYF.

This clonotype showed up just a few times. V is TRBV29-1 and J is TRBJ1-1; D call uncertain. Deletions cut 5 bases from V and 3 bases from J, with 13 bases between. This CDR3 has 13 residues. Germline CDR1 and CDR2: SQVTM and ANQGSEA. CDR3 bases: TGCAGCGTTTCAAGACGATTCGACACTGAAGCTTTCTTT. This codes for CSVSRRFDTEAFF.

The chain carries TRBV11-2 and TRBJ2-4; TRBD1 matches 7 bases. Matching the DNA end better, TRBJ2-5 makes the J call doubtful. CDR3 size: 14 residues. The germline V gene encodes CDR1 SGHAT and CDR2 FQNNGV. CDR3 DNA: TGTGCCAGCAGGCAACAGGGGATTCAAGAGACCCAGTACTTC. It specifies CASRQQGIQETQYF.

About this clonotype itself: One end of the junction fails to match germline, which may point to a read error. CDR3 nucleotide sequence: TGCAGCGTCGAAGAGGATCTGGACACTGAAGCTTTCTTT. Translation gives CSVEEDLDTEAFF. This chain links TRBV29-1 with TRBJ1-1, with D unresolved. CDR3 length: 13 amino acids. CDR1 and CDR2 (germline): SQVTM, ANQGSEA.

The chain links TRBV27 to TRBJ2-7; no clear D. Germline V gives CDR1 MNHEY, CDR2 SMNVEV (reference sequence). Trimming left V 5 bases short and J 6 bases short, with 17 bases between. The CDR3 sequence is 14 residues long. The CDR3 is CASSKLIPPCEQYF. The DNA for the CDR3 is TGTGCCAGCAGTAAGTTGATCCCTCCTTGCGAGCAGTACTTC.

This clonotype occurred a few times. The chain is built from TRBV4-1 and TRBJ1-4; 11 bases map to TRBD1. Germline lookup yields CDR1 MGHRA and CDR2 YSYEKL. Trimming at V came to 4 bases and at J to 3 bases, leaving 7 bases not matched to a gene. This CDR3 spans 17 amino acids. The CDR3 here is CASSPGQGAKANEKLFF. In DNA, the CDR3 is TGCGCCAGCAGCCCCGGACAGGGGGCAAAGGCTAATGAAAAACTGTTTTTT.

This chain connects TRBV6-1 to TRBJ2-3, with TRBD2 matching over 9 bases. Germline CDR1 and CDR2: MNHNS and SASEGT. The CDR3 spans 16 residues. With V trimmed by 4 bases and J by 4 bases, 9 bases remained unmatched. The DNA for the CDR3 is TGTGCCAGCAGTGGTTTAATAGCGGGGGTTCCAGATACGCAGTATTTT. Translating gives CASSGLIAGVPDTQYF.

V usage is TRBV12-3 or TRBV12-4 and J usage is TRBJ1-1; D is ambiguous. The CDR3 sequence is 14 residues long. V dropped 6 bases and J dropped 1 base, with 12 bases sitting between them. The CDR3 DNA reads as TGTGCCAGCAGCCCCAATGGATGGAACACTGAAGCTTTCTTT. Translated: CASSPNGWNTEAFF.

In nucleotides, the CDR3 is TGTGCCAGCAGCCGGGTTAGCGGGGGCCTTTCCTACGAGCAGTACTTC. Protein: CASSRVSGGLSYEQYF. The chain uses TRBV3-1 and TRBJ2-7; 9 nucleotides align to TRBD2. Trimming cost V 4 bases and J 1 base; bases outside gene matches: 8. Per germline, CDR1 LGHDT and CDR2 YNNKEL (reference sequence). The CDR3 extends over 16 amino acids.

In DNA form, the CDR3 reads TGTGCCAGCAGCGTAGGGGGGACAGGGATCACCGAGCAGTACTTC. Encoded protein: CASSVGGTGITEQYF. The chain employs TRBV9 and TRBJ2-7; 9 nucleotides align to TRBD1. The V and J ends lost 0 bases and 6 bases, in that order; junction bases with no gene match: 7. Germline CDR1 reads SGDLS; CDR2 reads YYNGEE. CDR3 length: 15 residues.

CDR3 region: CATSRGGSGYNNEQFF. CDR3 bases: TGTGCCACCAGCAGAGGCGGAAGCGGGTACAACAATGAGCAGTTCTTC. The chain links TRBV15 to TRBJ2-1, with D maybe TRBD2 (6 bases). This CDR3 has 16 amino acids. The germline CDR1 and CDR2 sequences are LNHNV and YYDKDF (reference sequence). V was trimmed by 1 base and J by 5 bases, leaving 15 bases between them.

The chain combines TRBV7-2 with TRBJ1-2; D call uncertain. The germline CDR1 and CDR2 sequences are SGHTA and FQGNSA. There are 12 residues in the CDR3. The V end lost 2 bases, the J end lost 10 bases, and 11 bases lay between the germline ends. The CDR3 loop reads CASSLFSSYYTF. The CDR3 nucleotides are TGTGCCAGCAGCTTATTTTCGAGTTACTACACCTTC.

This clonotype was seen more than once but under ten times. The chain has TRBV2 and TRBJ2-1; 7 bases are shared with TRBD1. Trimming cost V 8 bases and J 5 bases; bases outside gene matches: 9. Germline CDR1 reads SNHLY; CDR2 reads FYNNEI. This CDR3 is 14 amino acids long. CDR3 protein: CASRAGGPNNEQFF. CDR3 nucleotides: TGTGCCAGCCGGGCAGGGGGACCCAACAATGAGCAGTTCTTC.